The source of this TCR beta chain is a study of T-cell reconstitution after alpha-beta-depleted transplantation in children. Study-wide findings and caveats: Several hundred graft clones that had expanded were reportedly the source of alpha-beta T cells about two months after transplant. T-cell counts and diversity were attributed mostly to newly produced T cells one year after transplant. In some patients, recipient T cells and intrathymic progenitors surviving conditioning explained high day-60 diversity.

The CDR3 extends over 16 amino acids. Germline V gene lookup returns CDR1 SEHNR and CDR2 FQNEAQ (reference sequence). V dropped 1 base and J dropped 1 base, with 14 bases sitting between them. The TCRbeta library was prepared with unique molecular identifiers. TCRdb used MiXCR to reprocess the PCR reads, holding one entry per CDR3 protein. The sample gives almost 500,000 distinct CDR3 sequences, roughly a tenth of which show up once; roughly 2.1% is in the top ten. The table lists this clonotype with many counts. The antigen is unknown. This chain links TRBV7-9 with TRBJ2-7, with a weak D call TRBD1 (5 bases). Sample: PBMCs, taken before TCRalphabeta/CD19-depleted stem cell transplant. This clonotype originated in a child younger than 10 with inherited bone marrow failure, due to receive a stem cell transplant. Here the CDR3 DNA reads TGTGCCAGCAGCTTAGTCACAGGTGTGAGGTCCTACGAGCAGTACTTC. It codes for CASSLVTGVRSYEQYF. Looking up the rest from reference TRBV7-9 and TRBJ2-7 gives the full variable domain: DTGVSQNPRHKITKRGQNVTFRCDPISEHNRLYWYRQTLGQGPEFLTYFQNEAQLEKSRLLSDRFSAERPKGSFSTLEIQRTEQGDSAMYLCASSLVTGVRSYEQYFGPGTRLTVT.